The 25 T cell receptor beta chains reported below all come from one sample, sequenced in a study of CD8 T cells in Susac syndrome. Random-hexamer reverse transcription was applied to roughly 0.45 to 1 ug RNA. Each CDR3 protein gets one entry after TCRdb re-called the immunoSEQ multiplex PCR reads with MiXCR. The sample yields some 160,000 distinct CDR3 sequences, 95% seen once. Sequenced input: CD4+ T cells from PBMCs. The receptor set was obtained from a human donor with Susac syndrome.

The chain combines TRBV7-3 with TRBJ2-3; a weak D match, TRBD1 (5 bases). The CDR3 loop spans 15 amino acids. Germline assignment: CDR1 SGHTA and CDR2 FQGTGA. The germline V and J ends were trimmed by 1 base and 2 bases, with 10 bases remaining between them. CDR3: CASSLNGHHTDTQYF. The CDR3 nucleotides are TGTGCCAGCAGCTTAAATGGACACCACACAGATACGCAGTATTTT. Using reference TRBV7-3 and TRBJ2-3 for the parts outside the CDR3, the full variable domain is GAGVSQTPSNKVTEKGKYVELRCDPISGHTALYWYRQSLGQGPEFLIYFQGTGAADDSGLPNDRFFAVRPEGSVSTLKIQRTERGDSAVYLCASSLNGHHTDTQYFGPGTRLTVL.

The V gene is TRBV9, the J gene TRBJ2-2; D uncertain. Germline-derived CDR1 and CDR2 are SGDLS and YYNGEE. This CDR3 has 14 residues. Trimming took off 0 bases at V and 4 bases at J, with 7 bases between the two ends. The DNA of the CDR3 is TGTGCCAGCAGCGTAGGGGATGCCACCGGGGAGCTGTTTTTT. Encoded protein: CASSVGDATGELFF.

CDR3 in amino acids: CASSRQGLPDTQYF. In nucleotides, the CDR3 is TGCGCCAGCAGTAGGCAGGGGCTCCCAGATACGCAGTATTTT. The chain has TRBV5-1 and TRBJ2-3; a possible D gene is TRBD1 (6 bases). The CDR3 totals 14 residues. Trimming took 5 bases from V and 4 from J, leaving 14 bases between them. Germline CDR1 SGHRS, CDR2 YFSETQ.

The chain recombines TRBV5-4 with TRBJ2-1; no clear D. V lost 5 bases to trimming and J lost 5 bases, with 14 bases between them. CDR1 and CDR2 from the germline V gene are SGHNT and YYREEE (reference sequence). The CDR3 spans 14 residues. The DNA of the CDR3 is TGTGCCAGCAGGGGTGGTGGAAGGGACAATGAGCAGTTCTTC. Translated, it gives CASRGGGRDNEQFF.

J is TRBJ1-1 and V is TRBV20-1; maybe TRBD1 (6 bases). The CDR3 consists of 13 residues. Germline V gene sequence: CDR1 DFQATT, CDR2 SNEGSKA (reference sequence). Trimming took off 5 bases at V and 5 bases at J, with 15 bases between the two ends. CDR3: CSASQGLETEAFF. The CDR3 DNA follows: TGCAGTGCTTCACAGGGTCTGGAAACTGAAGCTTTCTTT.

The rearrangement uses TRBV4-1 and TRBJ2-7, with 7 nucleotides matching TRBD1. CDR1 and CDR2 (germline): MGHRA, YSYEKL. The V segment lost 4 bases and the J segment 1 base; nucleotides outside the gene matches: 10. The CDR3 consists of 16 residues. Here the CDR3 reads CASSREGAGLSYEQYF. CDR3 DNA: TGCGCCAGCAGCCGAGAGGGGGCAGGTCTTTCCTACGAGCAGTACTTC.

This chain uses TRBV14 with TRBJ1-1; no reliable D call. V was trimmed by 2 bases and J by 1 base, leaving 5 bases between them. The CDR3 runs to 13 residues. Germline V lookup: CDR1 SGHDN, CDR2 FVKESK. The CDR3 nucleotides read TGTGCCAGCAGCCAAAGTCCGAACACTGAAGCTTTCTTT. This codes for CASSQSPNTEAFF.

The J gene is TRBJ1-2, the V gene TRBV19; maybe TRBD1 (6 bases). From germline, CDR1 is LNHDA and CDR2 SQIVND (reference sequence). V lost 9 bases and J lost 4, with 18 bases in between. The CDR3 has 14 residues. The CDR3 region is CASDDRDMTYGYTF. CDR3 DNA: TGTGCCAGCGATGACCGGGACATGACCTATGGCTACACCTTC.

V and J are TRBV4-1 and TRBJ2-5, with 11 bases fitting TRBD2. V dropped 4 bases and J dropped 5; count of bases not matched to a gene: 9. This CDR3 contains 16 residues. Per germline, CDR1 MGHRA and CDR2 YSYEKL. CDR3 protein: CASSREASGGPETQYF. For the CDR3, the DNA is TGCGCCAGCAGCCGAGAGGCTAGCGGGGGGCCGGAGACCCAGTACTTC.

This rearrangement joins TRBV5-6 to TRBJ1-3; no clear D. CDR3 length: 13 amino acids. V was shortened by 2 bases and J by 0 bases, with 3 bases between the two germline ends. Per the germline V gene, CDR1 is SGHDT and CDR2 is YYEEEE. Written as DNA, the CDR3 is TGTGCCAGCAGCTTTAGCTCTGGAAACACCATATATTTT. Its protein product is CASSFSSGNTIYF.

Here the CDR3 DNA reads TGTGCCAGTGGACAGGGTGGTAATTCACCCCTCCACTTT. Translated: CASGQGGNSPLHF. The V and J genes are TRBV13 and TRBJ1-6, with 8 nucleotides matching TRBD1. V lost 9 bases and J lost 6; bases outside the gene matches: 4. The germline gives CDR1 PRHDT, CDR2 FYEKMQ (reference sequence). The CDR3 spans 13 residues.

This rearrangement joins TRBV4-1 to TRBJ2-2; D possibly corresponds to TRBD1 (6 bases). The germline gives CDR1 MGHRA, CDR2 YSYEKL. The CDR3 is made up of 15 amino acids. The ends were cut back, 1 base at V and 8 bases at J, with 14 bases in the middle. DNA for the CDR3: TGCGCCAGCAGCCAAGTCGGGACAATCTCTGGGGAGCTGTTTTTT. Its protein product is CASSQVGTISGELFF.

This clonotype was recorded once. V is TRBV24-1 and J is TRBJ2-1; D remains ambiguous. The CDR3 is 18 amino acids. CDR1 and CDR2 (germline): KGHDR, SFDVKD. The V and J ends lost 5 bases and 2 bases respectively, with 21 bases between them. CDR3 bases: TGTGCCACCAGTGGTGGCGCAATCAGTCATGGTCCCTACAATGAGCAGTTCTTC. This sequence encodes CATSGGAISHGPYNEQFF.

The chain uses TRBV5-6 and TRBJ1-2; 8 nucleotides match TRBD1. CDR3 length: 19 amino acids. Germline trimming cut 0 bases from V and 0 bases from J; bases unmatched to any gene: 13. In germline, CDR1 is SGHDT, CDR2 YYEEEE. This chain's CDR3 is CASSLGVSGTGVTNYGYTF. The DNA for the CDR3 is TGTGCCAGCAGCTTGGGGGTGTCAGGGACAGGAGTTACTAACTATGGCTACACCTTC. The variable domain in full, completed from reference TRBV5-6 and TRBJ1-2, reads DAGVTQSPTHLIKTRGQQVTLRCSPKSGHDTVSWYQQALGQGPQFIFQYYEEEERQRGNFPDRFSGHQFPNYSSELNVNALLLGDSALYLCASSLGVSGTGVTNYGYTFGSGTRLTVV.

J is TRBJ1-2 and V is TRBV6-6; maybe TRBD1 (6 bases). The CDR3 sequence is 14 residues long. Trimming took 0 bases from V and 2 from J, leaving 7 bases between them. The V gene's germline CDR1 is MNHNY and CDR2 SVGAGI (reference sequence). DNA for the CDR3: TGTGCCAGCAGTTACTCCCAGGGGAACTATGGCTACACCTTC. Translation gives CASSYSQGNYGYTF.

This chain connects TRBV6-1 to TRBJ2-6; TRBD1 might be the D (6 bases). The germline V and J ends were trimmed by 6 bases and 0 bases, with 15 bases remaining between them. CDR1 and CDR2 (germline): MNHNS, SASEGT. The CDR3 has 17 amino acids. The CDR3 region is CASRWKGQYSGANVLTF. CDR3 coding DNA: TGTGCCAGCAGATGGAAGGGACAATACTCTGGGGCCAACGTCCTGACTTTC.

The CDR3 nucleotides are TGCAGTGCTAGAGAGGGACTGACGTACGAGCAGTACTTC. Translated, it gives CSAREGLTYEQYF. The chain employs TRBV20-1 and TRBJ2-7, with D possibly TRBD2 on 6 matching bases. The CDR3 sequence is 13 residues long. V gave up 0 bases and J gave up 4 bases, with 10 bases separating them. Germline V gives CDR1 DFQATT, CDR2 SNEGSKA (reference sequence).

V usage is TRBV11-2 and J usage is TRBJ1-1; the D is unclear. Trimming pared 6 bases from V and 3 bases from J, leaving 8 bases between. CDR3 length: 12 residues. Germline loops: CDR1 SGHAT, CDR2 FQNNGV. For the CDR3, the DNA is TGTGCCAGCAGTTACCAGGACACTGAAGCTTTCTTT. Its translation is CASSYQDTEAFF. Supplemented by reference TRBV11-2 and TRBJ1-1, the full variable domain reads EAGVAQSPRYKIIEKRQSVAFWCNPISGHATLYWYQQILGQGPKLLIQFQNNGVVDDSQLPKDRFSAERLKGVDSTLKIQPAKLEDSAVYLCASSYQDTEAFFGQGTRLTVV.

The chain employs TRBV5-1 and TRBJ2-7; perhaps D is TRBD1 or TRBD2 (5 bases each). The V end was cut by 0 bases, the J end by 6 bases, with 19 bases between. The CDR3 has 16 amino acids. Germline V gives CDR1 SGHRS, CDR2 YFSETQ. CDR3 coding DNA: TGCGCCAGCAGCTTGGTAGACCCAGGGACCGGCGGCGAGCAGTACTTC. It is translated as CASSLVDPGTGGEQYF.

The chain is built from TRBV19 and TRBJ1-5, with 7 bases identical to TRBD1. The V segment lost 5 bases and the J segment 2 bases; nucleotides outside the gene matches: 6. The germline V gene has CDR1 LNHDA and CDR2 SQIVND (reference sequence). The CDR3 runs 15 residues. The CDR3 DNA reads TGTGCCAGTAGTGTCACAGGGGTGGGCAATCAGCCCCAGCATTTT. Translated: CASSVTGVGNQPQHF. Filled out from reference TRBV19 and TRBJ1-5, the complete variable domain reads DGGITQSPKYLFRKEGQNVTLSCEQNLNHDAMYWYRQDPGQGLRLIYYSQIVNDFQKGDIAEGYSVSREKKESFPLTVTSAQKNPTAFYLCASSVTGVGNQPQHFGDGTRLSIL.

V is TRBV10-3 and J is TRBJ2-3; D is unresolved. CDR1 and CDR2 from the germline V gene are ENHRY and SYGVKD. Trimming cost V 3 bases and J 4 bases, with 5 bases left between them. The CDR3 sequence is 12 residues long. CDR3 nucleotide sequence: TGTGCCATCAGTGATCGGTCAGATACGCAGTATTTT. Amino acid sequence: CAISDRSDTQYF.

The chain couples TRBV9 to TRBJ1-4; 7 nucleotides align to TRBD1. Germline values: CDR1 SGDLS, CDR2 YYNGEE. The CDR3 is 15 residues long. V lost 0 bases to trimming and J lost 7 bases; unmatched junction nucleotides: 6. The CDR3 region is CASSVGWQGGEKLFF. The CDR3 DNA is TGTGCCAGCAGCGTAGGTTGGCAGGGGGGTGAAAAACTGTTTTTT. Supplemented by reference TRBV9 and TRBJ1-4, the full variable domain reads DSGVTQTPKHLITATGQRVTLRCSPRSGDLSVYWYQQSLDQGLQFLIQYYNGEERAKGNILERFSAQQFPDLHSELNLSSLELGDSALYFCASSVGWQGGEKLFFGSGTQLSVL.

This chain uses TRBV2 with TRBJ2-7; unclear D gene. Germline lookup yields CDR1 SNHLY and CDR2 FYNNEI. The CDR3 extends over 14 amino acids. The V gene lost 1 base and the J gene lost 4 bases, with 11 bases spanning the gap. CDR3 protein: CASSEGQPIYEQYF. The CDR3 DNA follows: TGTGCCAGCAGTGAAGGTCAGCCAATATACGAGCAGTACTTC. Supplemented by reference TRBV2 and TRBJ2-7, the full variable domain reads EPEVTQTPSHQVTQMGQEVILRCVPISNHLYFYWYRQILGQKVEFLVSFYNNEISEKSEIFDDQFSVERPDGSNFTLKIRSTKLEDSAMYFCASSEGQPIYEQYFGPGTRLTVT.

The chain is built from TRBV12-3 or TRBV12-4 and TRBJ2-3, with 8 bases aligning to TRBD2. The trim removed 6 bases at V and 4 bases at J, leaving 9 bases unmatched. The CDR3 runs to 15 residues. DNA for the CDR3: TGTGCCAGCAGCTCAGGGACTAGGAGATCAGATACGCAGTATTTT. Translating gives CASSSGTRRSDTQYF.

The rearrangement uses TRBV24-1 and TRBJ2-3, with 8 bases fitting TRBD2. The germline V gene encodes CDR1 KGHDR and CDR2 SFDVKD. Losses at the gene ends were 9 bases for V and 5 bases for J; bases not matched to a gene: 15. The CDR3 extends over 16 amino acids. The CDR3 region has the DNA TGTGCCACCCTAAGAAGCGGGGGTCCTGGGGGAGATACGCAGTATTTT. Its translation is CATLRSGGPGGDTQYF.